This TCR beta chain derives from a study (dated by TCRdb to about 2015). In the study overall: The study tested whether tumor-infiltrating Tregs in breast cancer are recruited from blood Tregs or converted in situ from other CD4+ T cell subsets.

Full-length TCR variable regions were amplified by 5' RACE PCR with constant-region reverse primers, and semi-nested PCR with Nested Universal Primer A was subsequently performed. Using the ReliaPrep RNA Cell Miniprep System, total RNA was extracted, and the SMARTer RACE 5'/3' Kit was then used to reverse transcribe the RNA into 5'RACE-ready cDNA. An Illumina MiSeq was used to sequence the full-length TCR alpha and beta libraries, which had been barcoded with multiplex adaptors. For the original study's pipeline: For each of nine subset-tissue groups, sequencing data from the five patients were pooled, and the groups were compared by unsupervised clustering of TCR gene usage. The Morisita-Horn index was used to calculate repertoire similarity, with shared sequences weighted according to their contribution to each repertoire. TCRdb reran the public reads through fastp at Q25 and MiXCR, keeping productive beta chains. Identical CDR3 proteins give one entry, which carries the most common genes and DNA. The V and J calls here are based on TCRdb, not the publication. The sample table contains approximately 60,000 distinct CDR3 sequences; only one count was recorded for 20% to 25% of them. The ten largest clones represent about 3% of the sample.

The paper as a whole reports these results and caveats: The TCR alpha and beta sequences of tumor-infiltrating Tregs showed the greatest overlap with tumor naive CD4+ T cells, followed by blood naive CD4+ T cells. Tumor memory CD4+ T cell TCR gene usage clustered with blood and lymph node memory CD4+ cells and lymph node naive CD4+ cells. Validation in the larger cohort was restricted to a single TCR beta V-J rearrangement rather than whole repertoires.

Trimming at the junction amounts to 5 bases on V and 5 bases on J, and the germline ends lie 4 bases apart. From the germline V gene (reference sequence), CDR1 is DFQATT and CDR2 is SNEGSKA. The CDR3, cysteine through phenylalanine, is 9 amino acids long. The sequence is cut down to CDR3 DNA, 27 bases in frame from base 1. Memory CD4+ T cells were isolated as CD4+CD45RO+CD25- cells. Tregs, naive and memory CD4+ T cells from tumor, blood and ipsilateral draining lymph nodes of about five breast cancer patients underwent full-length TCR alpha and beta sequencing. Tumor tissue and lymph nodes obtained by ipsilateral axillary dissection were perfused with PBS, cut into small pieces and digested using collagenase I and hyaluronidase. Ficoll density gradient centrifugation was used to isolate mononuclear cells from either lymph nodes or roughly 50 ml of peripheral blood. FACS confirmed that the sorted cell populations were more than 90% pure.

About this clonotype: It has no known antigen specificity. Per-base quality was not reported, and no clone a single base away is much larger than it.

Recombination connected TRBV20-1 to TRBJ2-7, with the D gene uncertain. This sequence was found in a female donor with breast cancer. The sequenced sample consisted of memory CD4+ T cells sorted from a lymph node. The cell subset or site label on this specimen signifies: memory CD4+ T cells, CD4+CD45RO+CD25-. In nucleotides, the sequence is TGCAGTGCTCCCGACGAGCAGTACTTC. It is translated as CSAPDEQYF.